The 30 T cell receptor beta chains presented below share a single source sample, sequenced in a study of Ad26.COV2.S vaccination and SARS-CoV-2 variants. The treatment: roughly 20 received Ad26.COV2.S at low or high dose, single or two shots; a few received placebo; per-sample allocation not given. After the first vaccine or placebo injection, samples were drawn on day 63. Measured with immunoSEQ multiplex PCR; TCRdb has only the in-frame clones, and not every one. The top ten clones hold just under 7.5% of a sample with a few hundred thousand clones, roughly 80% of them seen once. The specimen was peripheral blood, collected in a trial of Ad26.COV2.S vaccine versus placebo. The receptor source for this set is a person aged 18-60 years who received the Ad26.COV2.S COVID-19 vaccine or a placebo.

CDR3 amino acids: CASSLSWQGGNEQFF. DNA for the CDR3: TGTGCCAGCAGCTTATCTTGGCAGGGGGGCAATGAGCAGTTCTTC. This rearrangement joins TRBV11-2 to TRBJ2-1; D might be TRBD1 (7 bases). Germline V gene data show CDR1 as SGHAT and CDR2 as FQNNGV. The CDR3 runs to 15 residues. Trimming pared 2 bases from V and 6 bases from J, leaving 14 bases between.

This chain uses TRBV11-2 with TRBJ1-4; a weak D match, TRBD1 (5 bases). Germline CDR1 and CDR2: SGHAT and FQNNGV. This CDR3 comprises 18 residues. V was shortened by 0 bases and J by 8 bases, with 22 bases between the two germline ends. The CDR3 sequence: CASSLDERDLTAREKLFF. The CDR3 nucleotides read TGTGCCAGCAGCTTAGACGAGCGGGACCTAACAGCCCGGGAAAAACTGTTTTTT.

The chain employs TRBV7-2 and TRBJ1-5; no firm D call. The CDR3 loop spans 13 amino acids. The germline V and J ends were trimmed by 2 bases and 2 bases, with 4 bases remaining between them. Germline CDR1 and CDR2: SGHTA and FQGNSA. CDR3 sequence reads: CASSLMGNQPQHF. DNA of the CDR3: TGTGCCAGCAGCTTAATGGGCAATCAGCCCCAGCATTTT.

This chain uses TRBV7-2 with TRBJ1-3; D uncertain. The V gene lost 5 bases and the J gene lost 0 bases, with 14 bases spanning the gap. CDR1 and CDR2 (germline): SGHTA, FQGNSA. The CDR3 has 16 residues. In nucleotides, the CDR3 is TGTGCCAGCAGCATAGGCCACCTGCGCTCTGGAAACACCATATATTTT. Residues: CASSIGHLRSGNTIYF.

Concerning this clone: Additional DNA sequences in this sample encode the identical CDR3. The chain links TRBV5-1 to TRBJ2-3; D remains ambiguous. CDR3 length: 12 residues. V was shortened by 0 bases and J by 4 bases, with 3 bases between the two germline ends. Per the germline V gene, CDR1 is SGHRS and CDR2 is YFSETQ. CDR3 protein: CASSLGSDTQYF. The CDR3 DNA reads TGCGCCAGCAGCTTGGGTTCAGATACGCAGTATTTT.

This clone has only a few counts. The chain is built from TRBV16 and TRBJ2-7; D is uncertain. This CDR3 has 14 residues. CDR1 is KGHSY and CDR2 is FQNENV in the germline V gene. The germline V and J ends were trimmed by 4 bases and 0 bases, with 10 bases remaining between them. CDR3 loop: CASSPGLPSYEQYF. CDR3 DNA sequence: TGTGCCAGCAGCCCTGGGTTACCCTCCTACGAGCAGTACTTC.

The J gene is TRBJ2-1, the V gene TRBV7-2; possibly TRBD1 for D (6 bases). Germline values: CDR1 SGHTA, CDR2 FQGNSA. This CDR3 is built from 15 residues. Deletions cut 7 bases from V and 9 bases from J, with 22 bases between. The CDR3 sequence: CASTVDRPPYGEQFF. The CDR3 DNA sequence: TGTGCCAGCACCGTTGACAGGCCCCCGTACGGTGAGCAGTTCTTC.

This clone has just a few counts. In nucleotides, the CDR3 is TGTGCCAGCAGCGTAGAAGGTCCCGGAAACACCATATATTTT. Its translation: CASSVEGPGNTIYF. This chain uses TRBV9 with TRBJ1-3, with D unclear. The CDR3 covers 14 residues. Per germline, CDR1 SGDLS and CDR2 YYNGEE. V dropped 0 bases and J dropped 4 bases, with 8 bases sitting between them.

V is TRBV29-1 and J is TRBJ2-3, with 8 bases matching TRBD2. The CDR3 totals 15 residues. Germline CDR1 SQVTM, CDR2 ANQGSEA. Germline trimming cut 6 bases from V and 7 bases from J; bases unmatched to any gene: 15. In nucleotides, the CDR3 is TGCAGCGTCGACCCCAGCGGGAGCGGGAGAAATACGCAGTATTTT. It encodes CSVDPSGSGRNTQYF.

The chain is built from TRBV19 and TRBJ2-1; D is unclear. Germline loops: CDR1 LNHDA, CDR2 SQIVND (reference sequence). V lost 2 bases, J lost 0 bases, and 2 bases lay in between. The CDR3 runs to 13 residues. The CDR3 bases are TGTGCCAGTAGTATAAACTCCTACAATGAGCAGTTCTTC. Its translation: CASSINSYNEQFF.

The V gene is TRBV20-1, the J gene TRBJ1-2; perhaps TRBD1 as D (6 bases). Looked up from germline, CDR1 is DFQATT and CDR2 is SNEGSKA (reference sequence). V lost 3 bases to trimming and J lost 8 bases, with 10 bases between them. The CDR3 totals 11 residues. CDR3 sequence reads: CSARSQGGYTF. CDR3 DNA: TGCAGTGCTAGGTCCCAGGGGGGCTACACCTTC.

The V and J genes are TRBV5-6 and TRBJ1-1; D is ambiguous. V lost 0 bases and J 5 bases, leaving 14 bases between the germline ends. The V gene's germline CDR1 is SGHDT and CDR2 YYEEEE. This CDR3 region has 15 residues. CDR3 in amino acids: CASSLGPQHGTEAFF. The CDR3 DNA reads TGTGCCAGCAGCTTGGGTCCGCAACATGGGACTGAAGCTTTCTTT.

This CDR3 is CASSPGGQGTEAFF. For the CDR3, the DNA is TGTGCCAGTAGTCCAGGGGGCCAGGGCACTGAAGCTTTCTTT. The chain links TRBV19 to TRBJ1-1, with 8 bases fitting TRBD1. The V and J ends lost 5 bases and 4 bases, in that order; junction bases with no gene match: 6. The CDR3 is made up of 14 amino acids. Germline V CDR1 and CDR2: LNHDA, SQIVND (reference sequence).

This chain links TRBV19 with TRBJ1-4; no clear D gene. CDR3 length: 13 amino acids. Germline V gives CDR1 LNHDA, CDR2 SQIVND (reference sequence). V gave up 10 bases and J gave up 3 bases, with 12 bases separating them. This chain's CDR3 is CATSFGANEKLFF. Written as DNA, the CDR3 is TGTGCCACCTCTTTTGGGGCTAATGAAAAACTGTTTTTT.

This clone was found a few times. Other DNA sequences in the sample encode the same CDR3. V usage is TRBV18 and J usage is TRBJ2-2; no definite D call. The V and J ends lost 1 base and 5 bases respectively, with 2 bases between them. This CDR3 contains 12 residues. Looked up from germline, CDR1 is KGHSH and CDR2 is LQKENI. The chain's CDR3 is CASSPRTGELFF. The CDR3 nucleotides are TGTGCCAGCTCACCACGAACCGGGGAGCTGTTTTTT.

This clone has a handful of counts. The identical CDR3 is also encoded by other nucleotide sequences in the sample. V usage is TRBV5-1 and J usage is TRBJ2-5; D remains unclear. V lost 0 bases to trimming and J lost 3 bases, with 6 bases between them. Germline V gene sequence: CDR1 SGHRS, CDR2 YFSETQ. The CDR3 has 13 amino acids. CDR3 protein: CASSLVAEETQYF. The CDR3 DNA is TGCGCCAGCAGCTTGGTGGCAGAAGAGACCCAGTACTTC.

The chain couples TRBV7-9 to TRBJ2-2; TRBD2 is a possible D gene (5 bases). There are 16 residues in the CDR3. CDR1 is SEHNR, CDR2 FQNEAQ, per germline (reference sequence). V gave up 8 bases and J gave up 0 bases, with 16 bases separating them. The CDR3 sequence is CASRVRPGTNTGELFF. For the CDR3, the DNA is TGTGCCAGCCGAGTAAGGCCGGGGACGAACACCGGGGAGCTGTTTTTT.

The chain recombines TRBV3-1 (or the pseudogene TRBV3-2) with TRBJ1-2, with D unclear. The V gene lost 3 bases and the J gene lost 2 bases, with 10 bases spanning the gap. The CDR3 spans 14 residues. Germline CDR1 LGHDT, CDR2 YNNKEL (reference sequence). CDR3 coding DNA: TGTGCCAGCAGCCATTCCCGGGGAAACTATGGCTACACCTTC. This gives the protein CASSHSRGNYGYTF.

In nucleotides, the CDR3 is TGTGCCAGCAGTTACTCTTGGGGACAGAACACTGAAGCTTTCTTT. Its protein product is CASSYSWGQNTEAFF. J is TRBJ1-1 and V is TRBV6-5, with TRBD1 as a possible D gene (6 bases). CDR1 MNHEY and CDR2 SVGAGI come from the germline V gene. Trimming removed 0 bases from V and 1 base from J, with 9 bases in between. The CDR3 consists of 15 residues.

This clone has just one count. The rearrangement joins TRBV19 to TRBJ2-5, with D possibly TRBD2 on 5 matching bases. Trimming removed 6 bases at V and 3 bases at J, with 11 bases between. CDR1 and CDR2 (germline): LNHDA, SQIVND (reference sequence). The CDR3 runs to 13 residues. In DNA form, the CDR3 reads TGTGCCAGTAGACAACTAGATAAAGAGACCCAGTACTTC. This encodes CASRQLDKETQYF.

Only a few counts were recorded for this clone. The gene calls are TRBV5-4 and TRBJ2-2, with TRBD1 identical over 8 bases. Trimming removed 4 bases from V and 4 bases from J; junction bases left unmatched: 3. The germline CDR1 and CDR2 sequences are SGHNT and YYREEE (reference sequence). The CDR3 totals 14 residues. The DNA for the CDR3 is TGTGCCAGCAGCCTAGACAGGGGCACCGGGGAGCTGTTTTTT. Residues: CASSLDRGTGELFF.

This sequence joins TRBV3-1 (or the pseudogene TRBV3-2) and TRBJ2-5; 8 bases fit TRBD2. From germline, CDR1 is LGHDT and CDR2 YNNKEL (reference sequence). Trimming at V came to 4 bases and at J to 4 bases, leaving 11 bases not matched to a gene. The CDR3 is made up of 16 amino acids. CDR3 sequence reads: CASSRTSFGVGETQYF. The DNA of the CDR3 is TGTGCCAGCAGCCGGACTAGCTTCGGAGTGGGAGAGACCCAGTACTTC.

The chain recombines TRBV9 with TRBJ2-3; the D is unclear. V shed 4 bases and J shed 1 base, with 16 bases lying between them. CDR3 length: 16 residues. CDR1 SGDLS and CDR2 YYNGEE come from the germline V gene. The CDR3 nucleotides read TGTGCCAGCAGCTCAACACCTAGTGCTGGCACAGATACGCAGTATTTT. Translation gives CASSSTPSAGTDTQYF.

V usage is TRBV6-6 and J usage is TRBJ1-1; 7 nucleotides align to TRBD1. CDR3 size: 14 residues. V trimming: 7 bases; J trimming: 5 bases; junction bases outside the gene matches: 10. Germline V lookup: CDR1 MNHNY, CDR2 SVGAGI (reference sequence). The CDR3 sequence is CASMLQGRGTEAFF. Written as DNA, the CDR3 is TGTGCCAGCATGTTACAGGGGAGGGGGACTGAAGCTTTCTTT.

This clone was seen just once. The CDR3 protein is CASSLGLSGVQYF. CDR3 coding DNA: TGCGCCAGCAGCTTGGGCCTATCGGGGGTCCAGTACTTC. The chain joins TRBV5-1 to TRBJ2-7; D is possibly TRBD2 (6 bases). V lost 0 bases and J 10 bases, leaving 14 bases between the germline ends. Germline-derived CDR1 and CDR2 are SGHRS and YFSETQ. The CDR3 is 13 residues long.

The rearrangement links TRBV7-8 to TRBJ2-2; tentatively, D is TRBD2 (5 bases). This CDR3 comprises 15 residues. The ends were cut back, 1 base at V and 2 bases at J, with 8 bases in the middle. Germline V gene data show CDR1 as SGHVS and CDR2 as FQNEAQ. In DNA, the CDR3 is TGTGCCAGCAGCTTAGTTAGCGAAAACACCGGGGAGCTGTTTTTT. Amino acid sequence: CASSLVSENTGELFF.

V is TRBV25-1 and J is TRBJ1-2; D is ambiguous. This CDR3 is built from 12 residues. The germline V and J ends were trimmed by 6 bases and 4 bases, with 9 bases remaining between them. The germline V gene encodes CDR1 MGHDK and CDR2 SYGVNS. CDR3 protein: CASSWAGYGYTF. In DNA form, the CDR3 reads TGTGCCAGCAGCTGGGCGGGCTATGGCTACACCTTC.

The chain joins TRBV6-5 to TRBJ1-1; D is unresolved. Trimming left V 7 bases short and J 5 bases short, with 14 bases between. Germline CDR1 and CDR2: MNHEY and SVGAGI. The CDR3 totals 13 residues. In nucleotides, the CDR3 is TGTGCCAGCACCTTAGGGAAGGCAACTGAAGCTTTCTTT. Protein sequence: CASTLGKATEAFF.

The chain has TRBV27 and TRBJ1-2, with TRBD1 matching over 9 bases. This CDR3 region has 14 residues. Trimming cost V 7 bases and J 5 bases; bases outside gene matches: 8. CDR1 is MNHEY and CDR2 is SMNVEV in the germline V gene (reference sequence). The CDR3 reads CASTRSGTGYGYTF. DNA of the CDR3: TGTGCCAGCACCCGCTCCGGGACAGGGTATGGCTACACCTTC.

The genes are TRBV2 and TRBJ1-4, with TRBD1 as a possible D gene (6 bases). Germline V lookup: CDR1 SNHLY, CDR2 FYNNEI. This CDR3 contains 13 residues. V lost 7 bases and J lost 8, with 14 bases in between. The CDR3 DNA reads as TGTGCCAGCAAGGGGGGGGGAACGGAAAAACTGTTTTTT. It encodes CASKGGGTEKLFF. The full variable domain, in which reference TRBV2 and TRBJ1-4 provide the parts outside the CDR3, is EPEVTQTPSHQVTQMGQEVILRCVPISNHLYFYWYRQILGQKVEFLVSFYNNEISEKSEIFDDQFSVERPDGSNFTLKIRSTKLEDSAMYFCASKGGGTEKLFFGSGTQLSVL.